Listed below are T cell receptor beta chains from one sample, sequenced in a study of cytomegalovirus exposure and HLA in healthy donors. Profiled with immunoSEQ multiplex PCR; TCRdb holds only in-frame clones, not every one. The sample holds around 130,000 clones, roughly 78% seen once. What was sequenced was PBMCs. The receptors originated from a male donor in good health and CMV-seronegative. Both conserved end residues are part of each CDR3. Fields, in order: J gene, D gene, V gene, clone size, CDR3 DNA, CDR3 protein. A D gene is named only where the DNA matches it firmly. Size tells how often a clone was seen (once, few, many) or the class of an expanded clone, and some rows leave it out.

j_call: TRBJ1-2
d_call: .
v_call: TRBV30
clone_size: .
cdr3_nt: TGTGCCTGGGCGATCGATACAGAAAAAATCTATGGCTACACCTTC
cdr3_aa: CAWAIDTEKIYGYTF

j_call: TRBJ2-7
d_call: TRBD2
v_call: TRBV19
clone_size: .
cdr3_nt: TGTGCCAGTAGTCTAGGACTAGCGGGGGCCTACGAGCAGTACTTC
cdr3_aa: CASSLGLAGAYEQYF

j_call: TRBJ2-2
d_call: TRBD2
v_call: TRBV13
clone_size: .
cdr3_nt: TGTGCCAGCAGCTTAGGCGTGGGGGTAGCGGGGGGGCCGAACACCGGGGAGCTGTTTTTT
cdr3_aa: CASSLGVGVAGGPNTGELFF

j_call: TRBJ2-2
d_call: TRBD2
v_call: TRBV6-1
clone_size: few
cdr3_nt: TGTGCCACCGAGTATAGCGGGAGTGACACCGGGGAGCTGTTTTTT
cdr3_aa: CATEYSGSDTGELFF

j_call: TRBJ2-1
d_call: .
v_call: TRBV6-1
clone_size: .
cdr3_nt: TGTGCCAGCAGTGTATGGCCATACAATGAGCAGTTCTTC
cdr3_aa: CASSVWPYNEQFF

j_call: TRBJ2-7
d_call: TRBD2
v_call: TRBV27
clone_size: .
cdr3_nt: TGTGCCAGCAGCCGGGGGGGCGAGCAGTACTTC
cdr3_aa: CASSRGGEQYF

j_call: TRBJ2-7
d_call: .
v_call: TRBV2
clone_size: few
cdr3_nt: TGTGCCAGCAGTGAAGCGGTCAGGGCTGGCGAGCAGTACTTC
cdr3_aa: CASSEAVRAGEQYF

j_call: TRBJ2-7
d_call: .
v_call: TRBV7-2
clone_size: few
cdr3_nt: TGTGCCAGCAGCCTCCCCTACGAGCAGTACTTC
cdr3_aa: CASSLPYEQYF

j_call: TRBJ2-7
d_call: TRBD2
v_call: TRBV5-4
clone_size: once
cdr3_nt: TGTGCCAGCAGCTCCGGACTAGCGGGAGTGCACTACGAGCAGTACTTC
cdr3_aa: CASSSGLAGVHYEQYF

j_call: TRBJ2-7
d_call: .
v_call: TRBV7-9
clone_size: .
cdr3_nt: TGTTCCAGCAGCTCCCCGGTTGTCCCGATCAGGGGGGCTCACTACGAGCAGTACTTC
cdr3_aa: CSSSSPVVPIRGAHYEQYF

j_call: TRBJ2-4
d_call: .
v_call: TRBV7-9
clone_size: .
cdr3_nt: TGTGCCAGCAGCGTCAGAGGGGGGGACGCCAAAAACATTCAGTACTTC
cdr3_aa: CASSVRGGDAKNIQYF

j_call: TRBJ1-2
d_call: .
v_call: TRBV18
clone_size: .
cdr3_nt: TGTGCCAGCGCCGACAGCCCTAACTATGGCTACACCTTC
cdr3_aa: CASADSPNYGYTF

j_call: TRBJ2-3
d_call: TRBD2
v_call: TRBV7-9
clone_size: .
cdr3_nt: TGTGCCAGCAGCCCGACGACTAGCGGGAGGAGATCAGATACGCAGTATTTT
cdr3_aa: CASSPTTSGRRSDTQYF

j_call: TRBJ2-7
d_call: TRBD2
v_call: TRBV30
clone_size: .
cdr3_nt: TGTGCCTGGGAACGGACTAGCGGGACGTGGGGAGAGCAGTACTTC
cdr3_aa: CAWERTSGTWGEQYF

j_call: TRBJ1-1
d_call: TRBD1
v_call: TRBV18
clone_size: .
cdr3_nt: TGTGCCAGCTCACCACCCCCGCAGGGGGACGAAGCTTTCTTT
cdr3_aa: CASSPPPQGDEAFF

j_call: TRBJ2-2
d_call: TRBD2
v_call: TRBV10-3
clone_size: .
cdr3_nt: TGTGCCATCAGCGCCAGACTAGCGCCTAACACCGGGGAGCTGTTTTTT
cdr3_aa: CAISARLAPNTGELFF

j_call: TRBJ2-1
d_call: TRBD2
v_call: TRBV10-3
clone_size: .
cdr3_nt: TGTGCCATCAGTGAGTCGATGGCGGGGGCCTACAATGAGCAGTTCTTC
cdr3_aa: CAISESMAGAYNEQFF

j_call: TRBJ2-7
d_call: TRBD2
v_call: TRBV2
clone_size: once
cdr3_nt: TGTGCCAGCAGTAACCCCGGGACTAGTAGTTTCTACGAGCAGTACTTC
cdr3_aa: CASSNPGTSSFYEQYF

j_call: TRBJ2-3
d_call: TRBD1
v_call: TRBV6-4
clone_size: .
cdr3_nt: TGTGCCAGCAGTACCACAGGGGGCACAGATACGCAGTATTTT
cdr3_aa: CASSTTGGTDTQYF

j_call: TRBJ2-5
d_call: .
v_call: TRBV5-1
clone_size: .
cdr3_nt: TGCGCCAGCGGCTTGGTTCTTACAGGGACCCTGGAGACCCAGTACTTC
cdr3_aa: CASGLVLTGTLETQYF

j_call: TRBJ2-5
d_call: TRBD2
v_call: TRBV9
clone_size: .
cdr3_nt: TGTGCCAGCAGTTCCCGGGGGGGCATCCAAGAGACCCAGTACTTC
cdr3_aa: CASSSRGGIQETQYF